The sequence of this T cell receptor (beta chain) was determined in a study of neurological immune-mediated disorders. The CDR3 has 16 amino acids. V lost 2 bases to trimming and J lost 5 bases, with 16 bases between them. Germline-derived CDR1 and CDR2 are ENHRY and SYGVKD. This clonotype has a count of ten or more. In TCRdb, the 5' RACE reads were re-called with MiXCR into one record per CDR3 protein. The sample consists of some 27,000 distinct CDR3 sequences, approximately 6.6% of them appearing once. Sequencing was performed on PBMCs. The rearrangement uses TRBV10-3 and TRBJ1-5; possible D gene TRBD1, 5 bases. This TCR was sampled from a woman aged 45-65 years in good health. CDR3 sequence: CAISEGTGAAHQPQHF. The DNA for the CDR3 is TGTGCCATCAGTGAGGGGACCGGGGCCGCGCATCAGCCCCAGCATTTT.